This T cell receptor beta chain comes out of a study of blood T cell repertoires in COVID-19. This table comes from immunoSEQ multiplex PCR, and its TCRdb copy is limited to in-frame clones, with some not included. The sample has around 700,000 clones, about nine tenths seen once. The CDR3 is 16 amino acids. CDR1 and CDR2 (germline): SGHAT, FQNNGV. Trimming shortened V by 0 bases and J by 0 bases, and 6 bases separated the two germline ends. This chain uses TRBV11-2 with TRBJ2-6; no firm D call. This TCR came from a woman aged 18-29 years with acute or convalescent COVID-19. Sequenced material: peripheral blood. The CDR3 spells CASSLDGLSGANVLTF. For the CDR3, the DNA is TGTGCCAGCAGCTTAGATGGCCTCTCTGGGGCCAACGTCCTGACTTTC.